These 15 T cell receptor beta chains share one sample of origin, sequenced in a study of T-cell memory formation after mild COVID-19. TCRdb reprocessed the 5' RACE reads via MiXCR and lists one record per CDR3 protein. The sample lists over 120,000 distinct CDR3 sequences, over 15% occurring once. Sequencing was carried out using PBMCs or a T cell subset sorted from them (not recorded which). These receptors originate from an adult woman who had mild COVID-19 (a few samples of this study predate the infection). Cell type and time point are not known.

In its sample, this clonotype was seen a few times. The V call is TRBV18, the J call TRBJ1-2; D not certain. Trimming removed 1 base from V and 5 bases from J, with 8 bases in between. Per the germline V gene, CDR1 is KGHSH and CDR2 is LQKENI. This CDR3 has 13 amino acids. In DNA, the CDR3 is TGTGCCAGCTCACCACGGCAGCGGTATGGCTACACCTTC. It translates to CASSPRQRYGYTF.

There are a few counts of this clonotype. The chain links TRBV6-6 to TRBJ1-2; TRBD1 might be the D (6 bases). This CDR3 is 14 amino acids long. Per germline, CDR1 MNHNY and CDR2 SVGAGI (reference sequence). Trimming stripped 2 bases from V and 4 bases from J, with 11 bases between. In DNA, the CDR3 is TGTGCCAGCAGTTACACAGGAGGGGGCTATGGCTACACCTTC. Protein: CASSYTGGGYGYTF.

This clonotype was observed many times. V and J are TRBV5-1 and TRBJ2-7, with 7 bases that match TRBD2. This CDR3 has 14 amino acids. Germline CDR1 reads SGHRS; CDR2 reads YFSETQ. The V segment lost 4 bases and the J segment 3 bases; nucleotides outside the gene matches: 7. This CDR3 reads CASSPGGLVYEQYF. DNA for the CDR3: TGCGCCAGCAGCCCGGGAGGACTAGTCTACGAGCAGTACTTC.

V is TRBV6-5 and J is TRBJ1-1; D remains unclear. Germline values: CDR1 MNHEY, CDR2 SVGAGI. CDR3 length: 11 amino acids. V was cut by 6 bases and J by 6 bases, with 8 bases left in between. CDR3 in DNA: TGTGCCAGCAGACTAAACTCTGAAGCTTTCTTT. Its translation: CASRLNSEAFF.

This chain uses TRBV6-6 with TRBJ2-2, with no clear D. V lost 8 bases and J 1 base, leaving 8 bases between the germline ends. The CDR3 has 13 residues. Germline CDR1 and CDR2: MNHNY and SVGAGI (reference sequence). In DNA, the CDR3 is TGTGCCAGCTCATACCAGAACACCGGGGAGCTGTTTTTT. Amino acids: CASSYQNTGELFF.

This clonotype came up a few times. The chain couples TRBV6-2 or TRBV6-3 to TRBJ1-5; no reliable D call. In germline, CDR1 is MNHEY, CDR2 SVGEGT. The ends were cut back, 2 bases at V and 9 bases at J, with 8 bases in the middle. The CDR3 is 12 residues long. The CDR3 protein is CASSYDSRPQHF. DNA of the CDR3: TGTGCCAGCAGTTACGATTCCCGGCCCCAGCATTTT.

V is TRBV12-3 or TRBV12-4 and J is TRBJ2-1; 9 bases align to TRBD2. V gave up 6 bases and J gave up 7 bases; unmatched junction bases: 10. The CDR3 sequence is 15 residues long. The CDR3 bases are TGTGCCAGCAGCCGCGCGGGGGGGGCGGAGAATGAGCAGTTCTTC. Residues: CASSRAGGAENEQFF.

This clonotype appeared a few times. V and J are TRBV4-2 and TRBJ2-1; D may be TRBD1 (6 bases). The CDR3 consists of 15 residues. V dropped 5 bases and J dropped 3 bases, with 14 bases sitting between them. The germline CDR1 and CDR2 sequences are LGHNA and YNFKEQ. In DNA, the CDR3 is TGTGCCAGCAGCACCCGACAGGCCCTCTACAATGAGCAGTTCTTC. Translation: CASSTRQALYNEQFF.

The CDR3 is CASSSNRGSNTEAFF. The CDR3 DNA sequence: TGTGCCAGCAGTTCTAACAGGGGAAGTAACACTGAAGCTTTCTTT. The rearrangement links TRBV12-3 or TRBV12-4 to TRBJ1-1, with 7 nucleotides matching TRBD1. After removal of 4 bases from V and 2 bases from J, the junction contained 7 bases not matched to a gene. CDR3 length: 15 amino acids.

This clonotype was picked up a small number of times. This chain connects TRBV5-5 to TRBJ2-3, with TRBD1 matching 7 bases. The J segment lost 6 bases and the V segment lost 4 bases, leaving 14 bases of the junction unmatched. The CDR3 covers 16 residues. CDR1 is SGHKS and CDR2 is YYEKEE in the germline V gene (reference sequence). In DNA form, the CDR3 reads TGTGCCAGCAGCGTCTACCCGGGACAGATATCGGATACGCAGTATTTT. Amino acid sequence: CASSVYPGQISDTQYF. The full variable domain, its missing parts supplied by reference TRBV5-5 and TRBJ2-3, is DAGVTQSPTHLIKTRGQQVTLRCSPISGHKSVSWYQQVLGQGPQFIFQYYEKEERGRGNFPDRFSARQFPNYSSELNVNALLLGDSALYLCASSVYPGQISDTQYFGPGTRLTVL.

This clonotype occurred many times. This chain links TRBV7-9 with TRBJ2-3; D remains unclear. This CDR3 comprises 15 residues. V was pared by 5 bases and J by 6 bases, with 18 bases between. Germline CDR1 and CDR2: SEHNR and FQNEAQ (reference sequence). CDR3 bases: TGTGCCAGCAGCACCTTACAAGTTGGGGTCGATACGCAGTATTTT. It is translated as CASSTLQVGVDTQYF.

The chain carries TRBV18 and TRBJ2-1; TRBD1 matches at 7 bases. V dropped 4 bases and J dropped 11; count of bases not matched to a gene: 14. Germline V gene data show CDR1 as KGHSH and CDR2 as LQKENI. The CDR3 runs 15 residues. CDR3 bases: TGTGCCAGCTCACAGGGAGTAGCGCCACAGGGGCAGCAGTTCTTC. It yields the protein CASSQGVAPQGQQFF. Variable domain in full (rest from reference TRBV18 and TRBJ2-1): NAGVMQNPRHLVRRRGQEARLRCSPMKGHSHVYWYRQLPEEGLKFMVYLQKENIIDESGMPKERFSAEFPKEGPSILRIQQVVRGDSAAYFCASSQGVAPQGQQFFGPGTRLTVL.

This clonotype was counted between two and nine times. The chain has TRBV3-1 and TRBJ1-1; no reliable D call. This CDR3 comprises 14 residues. V was shortened by 3 bases and J by 1 base, with 9 bases between the two germline ends. Germline V gene lookup returns CDR1 LGHDT and CDR2 YNNKEL (reference sequence). CDR3 residues: CASSHPHRNTEAFF. For the CDR3, the DNA is TGTGCCAGCAGCCATCCCCATAGGAACACTGAAGCTTTCTTT.

There are many counts of this clonotype. The chain uses TRBV12-3 or TRBV12-4 and TRBJ2-7; 10 nucleotides line up with TRBD2. This CDR3 comprises 14 residues. Unmatched junction bases numbered 10, after V lost 5 bases and J lost 9 bases. The CDR3 region is CASSAVGLAAGQYF. In nucleotides, the CDR3 is TGTGCCAGCAGTGCGGTCGGACTAGCGGCCGGGCAGTACTTC.

This chain uses TRBV7-3 with TRBJ2-5; 7 bases are shared with TRBD1. From germline, CDR1 is SGHTA and CDR2 FQGTGA. With V trimmed by 2 bases and J by 9 bases, 9 bases remained unmatched. The CDR3 runs to 14 residues. The DNA for the CDR3 is TGTGCCAGCAGCTTAGGGACAGAAGCTGCGGCCCAGTACTTC. Amino acid sequence: CASSLGTEAAAQYF.